This TCR beta chain appears in the sequencing data of a study of identical twins. Findings and limits, study-wide: The models systematically underestimated how much out-of-frame TCR alpha was shared in monozygotic twins.

This clonotype was picked up many times. Its target is unknown. Trimming pared 2 bases from V and 4 bases from J, leaving 15 bases between. The CDR3 has 15 residues. Each CDR3 protein gets one entry after TCRdb re-called the 5' RACE reads with MiXCR. Among 600,000 to 700,000 distinct CDR3 sequences listed, 20% to 25% were seen once. This sample was shared with a second study, whose subject was T cells expressing NK-cell markers. That study reports: Sorted CD3+CD56-NKG2C+, CD3+CD56+NKG2C+ and CD3+CD56+NKG2C- T cells supplied the TCR beta repertoires.

Specimen: PBMCs. This clonotype was sampled from a woman between 18 and 29 years old in good health. This chain uses TRBV12-3 or TRBV12-4 with TRBJ2-7; the D gene is possibly TRBD1 (5 bases). In nucleotides, the CDR3 is TGTGCCAGCAGTTTATCTGACAGTGGCAGGTACGAGCAGTACTTC. Encoded protein: CASSLSDSGRYEQYF.